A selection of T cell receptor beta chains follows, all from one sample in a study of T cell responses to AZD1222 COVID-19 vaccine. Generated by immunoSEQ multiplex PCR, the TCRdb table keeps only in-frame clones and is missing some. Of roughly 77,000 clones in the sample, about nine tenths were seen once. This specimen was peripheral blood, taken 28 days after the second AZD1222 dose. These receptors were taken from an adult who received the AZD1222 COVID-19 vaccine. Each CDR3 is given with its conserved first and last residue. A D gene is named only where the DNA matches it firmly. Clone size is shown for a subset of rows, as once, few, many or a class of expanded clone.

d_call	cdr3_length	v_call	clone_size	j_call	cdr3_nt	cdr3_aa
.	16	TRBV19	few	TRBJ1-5	TGTGCCAGTAGTAGGATGGGGGCTCGGGGTTATCAGCCCCAGCATTTT	CASSRMGARGYQPQHF
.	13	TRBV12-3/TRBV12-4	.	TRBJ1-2	TGTGCCAGCAGTCCCGGGAGAACAGCTGGCTACACCTTC	CASSPGRTAGYTF
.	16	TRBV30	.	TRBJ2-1	TGTGCCTGGAGTAGATGGCGGGGAAGCTCCTACAATGAGCAGTTCTTC	CAWSRWRGSSYNEQFF
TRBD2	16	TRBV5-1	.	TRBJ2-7	TGCGCCAGCAGCGCCGCCCCTGCGGGAGGTTGGTACGAGCAGTACTTC	CASSAAPAGGWYEQYF
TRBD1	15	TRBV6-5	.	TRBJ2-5	TGTGCCAGCAGACCCCTTCCTCCAGGGGGAGAGACCCAGTACTTC	CASRPLPPGGETQYF
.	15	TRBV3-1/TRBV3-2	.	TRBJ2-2	TGTGCCAGCAGCCAAGATGGCAGGGGAGGCGGGGAGCTGTTTTTT	CASSQDGRGGGELFF
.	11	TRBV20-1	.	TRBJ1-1	TGCGGTGGGGTAGGGGACACTGAAGCTTTCTTT	CGGVGDTEAFF
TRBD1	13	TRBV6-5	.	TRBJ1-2	TGTGCCAGCAGTTCACAGGGGAACTATGGCTACACCTTC	CASSSQGNYGYTF
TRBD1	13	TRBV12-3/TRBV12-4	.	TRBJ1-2	TGTGCCAGCAGTAAAGACAGGGGAAGGATCTACACCTTC	CASSKDRGRIYTF
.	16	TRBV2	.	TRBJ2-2	TGTGCCAGCAGTGTGGTTGCAATTGGGTTGGCCGGGGAGCTGTTTTTT	CASSVVAIGLAGELFF
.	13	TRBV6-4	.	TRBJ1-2	TGTGCCAGCAGTGAACAGCTTAACTATGGCTACACCTTC	CASSEQLNYGYTF
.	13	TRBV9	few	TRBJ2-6	TGTGCCAGCAGCGTAGCTGGGGCCAACGTCCTGACTTTC	CASSVAGANVLTF
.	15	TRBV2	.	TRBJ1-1	TGTGCCAGCAGGGTCCGTGGACAAACGAACACTGAAGCTTTCTTT	CASRVRGQTNTEAFF
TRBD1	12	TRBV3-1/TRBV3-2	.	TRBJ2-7	TGTGCCAGCAGCCATAGGACAGGCGAGCAGTACTTC	CASSHRTGEQYF
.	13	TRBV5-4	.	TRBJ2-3	TGTGCCAGCAGCTTGGGGCAGGTAGATACGCAGTATTTT	CASSLGQVDTQYF
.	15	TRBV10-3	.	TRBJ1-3	TGTGCCATCAGTGAGTTAGGGATCGCTGGAAACACCATATATTTT	CAISELGIAGNTIYF
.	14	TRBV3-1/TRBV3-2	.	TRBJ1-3	TGTGCCAGCAGCCAGGTCGTCTCTGGAAACACCATATATTTT	CASSQVVSGNTIYF
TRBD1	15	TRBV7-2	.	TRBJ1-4	TGTGCCAGCAGCAGTAGGACAGGGGGCGGTGAAAAACTGTTTTTT	CASSSRTGGGEKLFF
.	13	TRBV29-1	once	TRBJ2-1	TGCAGCGTGATTACTAGCTTCTACAATGAGCAGTTCTTC	CSVITSFYNEQFF
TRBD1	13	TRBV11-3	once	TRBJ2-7	TGTGCCAGCAGCGTCAGGGGGTCTGACGAGCAGTACTTC	CASSVRGSDEQYF
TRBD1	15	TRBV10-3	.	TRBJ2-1	TGTGCCATCAGTGAGCCGGGACAGCCTTACAATGAGCAGTTCTTC	CAISEPGQPYNEQFF
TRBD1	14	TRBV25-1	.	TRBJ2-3	TGTGCCAGCAGTGGGGACAGGGGGCGGGGTACGCAGTATTTT	CASSGDRGRGTQYF
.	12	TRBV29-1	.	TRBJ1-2	TGCAGCGTTGATTCGGGGATCCATGGCTACACCTTC	CSVDSGIHGYTF
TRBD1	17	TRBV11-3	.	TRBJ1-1	TGTGCCAGCAGCTCTATTAGAGGGACAGGGGCGCCCACTGAAGCTTTCTTT	CASSSIRGTGAPTEAFF
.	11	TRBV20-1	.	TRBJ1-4	TGCAGTGCTAAGGGGGTGGAAAAACTGTTTTTT	CSAKGVEKLFF
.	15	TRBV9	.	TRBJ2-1	TGTGCCAGCAGCCCCAACCTAGCACTCGACAATGAGCAGTTCTTC	CASSPNLALDNEQFF
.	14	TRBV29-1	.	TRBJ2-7	TGCAGCGCTATTAAACAGGGGCGGGACTACGAGCAGTACTTC	CSAIKQGRDYEQYF
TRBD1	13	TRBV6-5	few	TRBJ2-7	TGTGCCAGCAGTTTCCGGACAGGCTACGAGCAGTACTTC	CASSFRTGYEQYF
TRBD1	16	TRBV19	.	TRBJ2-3	TGTGCCAGTAGTACGCCACAGGGGGCCCACACAGATACGCAGTATTTT	CASSTPQGAHTDTQYF
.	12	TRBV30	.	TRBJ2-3	TGTGCCTGGAGTCCGGACAAACATACGCAGTATTTT	CAWSPDKHTQYF
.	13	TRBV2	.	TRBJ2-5	TGTGCCAGCAGTGTAGTACTACAAGAGACCCAGTACTTC	CASSVVLQETQYF
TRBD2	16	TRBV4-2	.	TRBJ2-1	TGTGCCAGCAGCCCGCGACTAGCGGGGGGAAACAATGAGCAGTTCTTC	CASSPRLAGGNNEQFF
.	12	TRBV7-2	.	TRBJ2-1	TGTGCCAGCAGCTTAGGGTTAGAAGAGCAGTTCTTC	CASSLGLEEQFF
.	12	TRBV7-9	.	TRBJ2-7	TGTGCCAGCAGTCTATGGGGGGACGAGCAGTACTTC	CASSLWGDEQYF
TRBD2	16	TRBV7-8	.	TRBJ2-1	TGTGCCAGCAGCTTAGTAGGACTAGCGGGAACAAATGAGCAGTTCTTC	CASSLVGLAGTNEQFF
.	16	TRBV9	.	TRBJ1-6	TGTGCCAGCAGCGTAGCGGACAGCTCCTATAATTCACCCCTCCACTTT	CASSVADSSYNSPLHF
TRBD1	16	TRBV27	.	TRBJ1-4	TGTGCCAGCAGTTCGCTAATGGACAGGGAAAATGAAAAACTGTTTTTT	CASSSLMDRENEKLFF
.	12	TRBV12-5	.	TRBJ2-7	TGTGCTAGTAATAGGGGAACCTACGAGCAGTACTTC	CASNRGTYEQYF
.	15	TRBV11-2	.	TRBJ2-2	TGTGCCAGCAGCTTCGCCGGGGTGAACACCGGGGAGCTGTTTTTT	CASSFAGVNTGELFF
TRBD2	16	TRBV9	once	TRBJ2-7	TGTGCCAGCAGCGTGGCGGAGCGGGAACCACCCTACGAGCAGTACTTC	CASSVAEREPPYEQYF
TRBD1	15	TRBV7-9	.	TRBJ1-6	TGTGCCAGCAGCCCTTCCGACAGGGGGGATTCACCCCTCCACTTT	CASSPSDRGDSPLHF
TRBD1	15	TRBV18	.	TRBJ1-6	TGTGCCACACGACAGGGCGGGGGTTATAATTCACCCCTCCACTTT	CATRQGGGYNSPLHF
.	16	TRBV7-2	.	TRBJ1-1	TGTGCCAGCAGCTTAGCGAAGGGCACCTATGTAAGAGAAGCTTTCTTT	CASSLAKGTYVREAFF
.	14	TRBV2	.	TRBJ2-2	TGTGCCAGCAGCTGGGACGGGTCAGCGGGGGAGCTGTTTTTT	CASSWDGSAGELFF
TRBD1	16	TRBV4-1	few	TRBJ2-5	TGCGCCAGCAGCCAAGGGGGACAGGGAATTTTAGAGACCCAGTACTTC	CASSQGGQGILETQYF
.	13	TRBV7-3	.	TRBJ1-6	TGTGCCAGCAGCACCGGGGGGGCCCGGCCCCTCCACTTT	CASSTGGARPLHF
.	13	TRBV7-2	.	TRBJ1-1	TGTGCCACCAACCGAGGAGCCCCTACTGAAGCTTTCTTT	CATNRGAPTEAFF
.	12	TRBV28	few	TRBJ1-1	TGTGCCAGCAGTTTAATAGGTTTGGAAGCTTTCTTT	CASSLIGLEAFF